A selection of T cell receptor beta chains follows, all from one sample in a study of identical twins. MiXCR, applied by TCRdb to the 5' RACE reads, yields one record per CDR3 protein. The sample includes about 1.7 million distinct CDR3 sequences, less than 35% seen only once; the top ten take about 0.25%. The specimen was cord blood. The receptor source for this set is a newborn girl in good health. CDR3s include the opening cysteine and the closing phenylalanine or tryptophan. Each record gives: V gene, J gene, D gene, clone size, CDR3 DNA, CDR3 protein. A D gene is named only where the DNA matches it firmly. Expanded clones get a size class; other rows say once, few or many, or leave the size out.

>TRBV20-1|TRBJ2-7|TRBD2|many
TGCAGTGCTAGAGAAACTAGCGGGGTCTCAGACGAGCAGTACTTC
CSARETSGVSDEQYF
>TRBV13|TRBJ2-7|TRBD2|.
TGTGCCAGCAGCACCCGGACTAGCGGGGCCTTCTACGAGCAGTACTTC
CASSTRTSGAFYEQYF
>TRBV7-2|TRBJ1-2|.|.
TGTGCCAGCAGCTTATATAAAGGGGATGGCTACACCTTC
CASSLYKGDGYTF
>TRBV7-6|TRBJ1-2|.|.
TGTGCCAGCAGCTTAAACCTCGGCCAGCTCTATGGCTACACCTTC
CASSLNLGQLYGYTF
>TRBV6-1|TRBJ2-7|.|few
TGTGCCAGCAGTGAATGGTCAGGTCAGGGCGAGCAGTACTTC
CASSEWSGQGEQYF
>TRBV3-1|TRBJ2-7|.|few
TGTGCCAGCAGCCAGAGGCTAGGAGACTACGAGCAGTACTTC
CASSQRLGDYEQYF
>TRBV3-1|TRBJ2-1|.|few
TGTGCCAGCAGCCAACCCCTAGGGGGGGGCCCCTACAATGAGCAGTTCTTC
CASSQPLGGGPYNEQFF
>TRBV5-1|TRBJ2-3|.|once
TGCGTCAGCAGCTTCTCCGATACGCAGTATTTT
CVSSFSDTQYF
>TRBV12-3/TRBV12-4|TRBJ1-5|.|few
TGTGCCAGCAGCCGGATCAGGGGACAGCCCCAGCATTTT
CASSRIRGQPQHF
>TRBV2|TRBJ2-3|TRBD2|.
TGTGGTACACTAGCGGGGGGTCCAGATACGCAGTATTTT
CGTLAGGPDTQYF
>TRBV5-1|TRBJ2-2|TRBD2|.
TGCGCCAGCAGCCCGAAAGGACTAGCGGGGTCCCATTACACCGGGGAGCTGTTTTTT
CASSPKGLAGSHYTGELFF
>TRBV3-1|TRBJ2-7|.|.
TGTGCCAGCAGCCATGAAGGCGGCAGATTCTACGAGCAGTACTTC
CASSHEGGRFYEQYF
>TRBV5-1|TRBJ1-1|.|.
TGCGCCAGCAGCTTGGTCCGTCAGGTGAACACTGAAGCTTTCTTT
CASSLVRQVNTEAFF
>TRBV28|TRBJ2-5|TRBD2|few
TGTGCCAGCAGTCTTGGGGGACTAGCGGGACAAGAGACCCAGTACTTC
CASSLGGLAGQETQYF
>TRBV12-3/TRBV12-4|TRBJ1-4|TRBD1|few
TGTGCCAGCAGTCCCCCAGACAGGGAAGGAAATGAAAAACTGTTTTTT
CASSPPDREGNEKLFF
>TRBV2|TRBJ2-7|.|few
TGTGCCAGCAGTGAAAGGCAGGTAACCTACGAGCAGTACTTC
CASSERQVTYEQYF
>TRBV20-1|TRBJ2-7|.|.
TGCAGTGCTAGTGAGGGGGCCTACGAGCAGTACTTC
CSASEGAYEQYF
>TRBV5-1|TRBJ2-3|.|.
TGCGCCAGCAGCTTGTTGCCAGATGATACGCAGTATTTT
CASSLLPDDTQYF
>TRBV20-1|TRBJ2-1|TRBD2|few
TGCAGTGCTGGGGGGGGCTACAATGAGCAGTTCTTC
CSAGGGYNEQFF
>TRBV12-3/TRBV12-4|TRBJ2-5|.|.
TGTGCCAGCAGTTACAAGGGGGAGCGGGGGACCCAGTACTTC
CASSYKGERGTQYF
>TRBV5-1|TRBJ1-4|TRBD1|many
TGCGCCAGCAGCACCCGGACAGGGAATGAAAAACTGTTTTTT
CASSTRTGNEKLFF
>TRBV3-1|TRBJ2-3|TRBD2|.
TGTGCCAGCAGCCAAGCGACGACTAGCGCCGCAGATACGCAGTATTTT
CASSQATTSAADTQYF
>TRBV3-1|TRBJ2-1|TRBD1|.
TGTGCCAGCAGCACCCGACAGGGTAGCAATGAGCAGTTCTTC
CASSTRQGSNEQFF
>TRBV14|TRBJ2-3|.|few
TGTGCCAGCAGCCTAGGGGACTTCTTCACAGATACGCAGTATTTT
CASSLGDFFTDTQYF
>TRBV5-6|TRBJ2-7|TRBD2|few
TGTGCCAGCAGCTTGCCGGGGGGGTCCTACAATGAGCAGTACTTC
CASSLPGGSYNEQYF
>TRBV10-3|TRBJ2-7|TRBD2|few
TGTGCCATCAGTAAGACAGGGGTTGGGACTAGCGGCTACGAGCAGTACTTC
CAISKTGVGTSGYEQYF
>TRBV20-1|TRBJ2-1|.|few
TGCAGTGCTAGAGATGAACCGCGTGGCTCCTACAATGAGCAGTTCTTC
CSARDEPRGSYNEQFF
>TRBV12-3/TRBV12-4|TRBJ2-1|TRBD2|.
TGTGCCAGCAGTTTACGGGTACGGGGGGTCTCCTACAATGAGCAGTTCTTC
CASSLRVRGVSYNEQFF
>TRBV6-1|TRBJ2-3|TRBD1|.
TGTGCCAGCAGTGAACTGGGACAGGGGAGGGATACGCAGTATTTT
CASSELGQGRDTQYF
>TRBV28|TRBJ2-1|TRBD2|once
TGTGCCAGCAGTTCGACGACTAGCGGGAGGTTCTACAATGAGCAGTTCTTC
CASSSTTSGRFYNEQFF
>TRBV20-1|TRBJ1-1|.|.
TGCAGTGCCCATGACCGAACCAACTTTCACATGGGGAACACTGAAGCTTTCTTT
CSAHDRTNFHMGNTEAFF
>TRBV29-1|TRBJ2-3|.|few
TGCAGCGTTGAACCAATCGGGGATACGCAGTATTTT
CSVEPIGDTQYF
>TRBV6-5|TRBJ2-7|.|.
TGTGCCAGCAGTTACAAGGAGGGTGCCTACGAGCAGTACTTC
CASSYKEGAYEQYF
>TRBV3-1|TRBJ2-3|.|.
TGTGCCAGCAGCCGATCCGTCTCAGATACGCAGTATTTT
CASSRSVSDTQYF
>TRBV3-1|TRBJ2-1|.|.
TGTGCCAGCAGCCAAGGGGATGGGGAGACCCAGTTCTTC
CASSQGDGETQFF
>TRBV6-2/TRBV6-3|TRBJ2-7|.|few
TGTGCCAGCAGTTACGTTGGGTCCTACGAGCAGTACTTC
CASSYVGSYEQYF
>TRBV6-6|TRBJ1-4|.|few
TGTGCCAGCAGTTACGAGGGAGTTGAAAAACTGTTTTTT
CASSYEGVEKLFF
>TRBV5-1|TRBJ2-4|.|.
TGCGCCAGCAGCTTCCAAAACGGACCTCTAGCCAAAAACATTCAGTACTTC
CASSFQNGPLAKNIQYF
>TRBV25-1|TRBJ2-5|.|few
TGTGCCAGCAGTGAAGCCGCCCCAGTGGAGACCCAGTACTTC
CASSEAAPVETQYF
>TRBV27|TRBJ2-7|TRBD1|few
TGTGCCAGCAGGATCGACAGGGTCTCCGAGCAGTACTTC
CASRIDRVSEQYF
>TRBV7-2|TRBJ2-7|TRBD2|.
TGTGCCAGCAGCCCGCAGACTAGCGGGTACTACGAGCAGTACTTC
CASSPQTSGYYEQYF
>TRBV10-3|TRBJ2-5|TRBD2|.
TGTGCCATCAGCGGACTAGCGGGAGTCAGTGAGCAGTACTTC
CAISGLAGVSEQYF
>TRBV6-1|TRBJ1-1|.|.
TGTGCCAGCAGCCCCCACCCCGGGCCAAACACTGAAGCTTTCTTT
CASSPHPGPNTEAFF
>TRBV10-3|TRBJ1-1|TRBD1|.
TGTGCCATCAGGGGACAGACGAACACTGAAGCTTTCTTT
CAIRGQTNTEAFF
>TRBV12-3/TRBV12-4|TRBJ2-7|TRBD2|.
TGTGCCAGCAGAACCGGGACTAGCGGGTTGAATGAGCAGTACTTC
CASRTGTSGLNEQYF
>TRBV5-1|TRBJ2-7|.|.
TGCGCCAGCAACCCCGGGAGAAGCCCCTCCTACGAGCAGTACTTC
CASNPGRSPSYEQYF
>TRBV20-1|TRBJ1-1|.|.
TGCAGTGCTAAGGGCTTACTCTACACTGAAGCTTTCTTT
CSAKGLLYTEAFF
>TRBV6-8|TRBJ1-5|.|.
TGTGCCAGCAGTCGACAGGCCCAGCCCCAGCATTTT
CASSRQAQPQHF
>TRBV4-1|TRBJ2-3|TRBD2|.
TGCGCCAGCAGCCAATTCTTTGGGGCTAGCGGGAATACAGATACGCAGTATTTT
CASSQFFGASGNTDTQYF
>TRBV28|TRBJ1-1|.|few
TGTGCCAGCAGTTTACGGGAAGGACAAGCTTTCTTT
CASSLREGQAFF
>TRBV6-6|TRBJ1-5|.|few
TGTGCCAGCAGTACCCGGGGAAATAGCAATCAGCCCCAGCATTTT
CASSTRGNSNQPQHF
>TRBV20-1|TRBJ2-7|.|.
TGCAGTGCCAGCCCCCTAGGTGGGCAGTACTTC
CSASPLGGQYF
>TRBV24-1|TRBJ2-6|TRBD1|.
TGTGCCACCAGTGATGACAGGGTCTCTGGGGCCGACGTCCTGACTTTC
CATSDDRVSGADVLTF
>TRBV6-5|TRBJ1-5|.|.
TGTGCCAGCAGTTACTCGGTCTCGTGCAGGCCCGATCAGCCCCAGCATTTT
CASSYSVSCRPDQPQHF